A selection of T cell receptor beta chains follows, all from one sample in a study of T cell changes during pregnancy in multiple sclerosis. Sequencing used immunoSEQ multiplex PCR; TCRdb keeps in-frame clones, though not all of them. The table lists over 85,000 clones, 85% to 95% of them singletons. The specimen was peripheral blood, collected in the first trimester of pregnancy. Receptor source: a female donor in good health, enrolled as a control in a pregnancy study. CDR3s include the opening cysteine and the closing phenylalanine or tryptophan. The order of the fields is CDR3 protein, J gene, V gene.

cdr3_aa: CASSLGTLTRQETQYF
j_call: TRBJ2-5
v_call: TRBV5-4

cdr3_aa: CASRVADTQYF
j_call: TRBJ2-3
v_call: TRBV2

cdr3_aa: CASSRGAGARRSTDTQYF
j_call: TRBJ2-3
v_call: TRBV5-4

cdr3_aa: CASSQAVKGGDQPQHF
j_call: TRBJ1-5
v_call: TRBV4-3

cdr3_aa: CASSLRGEQFF
j_call: TRBJ2-1
v_call: TRBV11-2

cdr3_aa: CASRKAGVPSGANVLTF
j_call: TRBJ2-6
v_call: TRBV19

cdr3_aa: CATNSGYGYTF
j_call: TRBJ1-2
v_call: TRBV6-1

cdr3_aa: CASSLRSRDRDEKLFF
j_call: TRBJ1-4
v_call: TRBV7-9

cdr3_aa: CASSLDQTGLSNYGYTF
j_call: TRBJ1-2
v_call: TRBV5-8

cdr3_aa: CASSLGTSGGWVYEQYF
j_call: TRBJ2-7
v_call: TRBV5-6

cdr3_aa: CASSSLTGGPLGYTF
j_call: TRBJ1-2
v_call: TRBV27

cdr3_aa: CASSPGTGIHGYTF
j_call: TRBJ1-2
v_call: TRBV6-5

cdr3_aa: CASSVDNRMNYGYTF
j_call: TRBJ1-2
v_call: TRBV9

cdr3_aa: CATNQGAGATDTQYF
j_call: TRBJ2-3
v_call: TRBV15

cdr3_aa: CASSQDRYNSPLHF
j_call: TRBJ1-6
v_call: TRBV28

cdr3_aa: CASSPWQGVNTEAFF
j_call: TRBJ1-1
v_call: TRBV18

cdr3_aa: CASRGTGGYGYTF
j_call: TRBJ1-2
v_call: TRBV2

cdr3_aa: CASSEGALTIYF
j_call: TRBJ1-3
v_call: TRBV7-9

cdr3_aa: CASSLTWNTEAFF
j_call: TRBJ1-1
v_call: TRBV28